This T cell receptor (beta chain) was obtained from a study of blood T cell repertoires in COVID-19. Study in general: Samples of COVID-19 (acute and convalescent) were obtained from the United States, Italy and Spain. PBMCs, B-cell-depleted T cells, or T cells provided the cDNA or gDNA that made up the material.

Source study methods: The authors estimated nucleated cell counts from reference gene primer amplification. The method was immunoSEQ multiplex PCR; TCRdb's version includes in-frame clones alone and lacks a portion of them. That table gives V, J and clone size, and the DNA gave D and trimming. The profile shows a few hundred thousand clones, roughly 86% of them singletons. This TCR came from a woman aged 25 to 39 with acute or convalescent COVID-19. The sequenced sample consisted of peripheral blood.

In nucleotides, the CDR3 is TGTGCCAGTAGTAATGGGGACTCAACTAACTATGGCTACACCTTC. Protein product: CASSNGDSTNYGYTF. The chain joins TRBV19 to TRBJ1-2; D might be TRBD1 (5 bases). CDR1 is LNHDA and CDR2 is SQIVND in the germline V gene (reference sequence). With 4 bases removed from V and 0 bases from J, the gap between germline ends came to 12 bases. This CDR3 contains 15 residues.